These T cell receptor beta chains were read from a single sample in a study of T-cell reconstitution after alpha-beta-depleted transplantation in children. Each CDR3 protein is one row after TCRdb ran MiXCR on the PCR reads. Of about 200,000 distinct CDR3 sequences listed, approximately 7% are singletons. The specimen was PBMCs, collected before TCRalphabeta/CD19-depleted stem cell transplant. The receptors come from a boy aged 2 to 10 with acute lymphoblastic leukemia, due to receive a stem cell transplant. The CDR3 runs from the conserved cysteine through the conserved F or W.

j_call v_call cdr3_length cdr3_aa
TRBJ2-3 TRBV5-1 13 CASTGTRTDTQYF
TRBJ2-6 TRBV7-9 15 CASRERRAGANVLTF
TRBJ2-1 TRBV29-1 10 CSVDFQGLLF
TRBJ2-7 TRBV7-2 14 CASSLYSRAYEQYF
TRBJ2-7 TRBV5-1 15 CASSPLPGEGHEQYF
TRBJ2-3 TRBV28 14 CASSPSGGANTQYF
TRBJ1-1 TRBV28 15 CASSHTRGANTEAFF
TRBJ2-1 TRBV5-5 14 CASSPGRGGNEQFF
TRBJ2-2 TRBV2 15 CASSSYPTGTGELFF
TRBJ2-3 TRBV4-3 15 CASSQDSADTDTQYF
TRBJ2-7 TRBV6-5 14 CASSYVTGYYEQYF
TRBJ2-3 TRBV9 13 CASSVVHTDTQYF
TRBJ1-1 TRBV29-1 13 CSVEVWEDTEAFF
TRBJ2-1 TRBV7-7 19 CASSRKKGVPPSSYNEQFF
TRBJ2-1 TRBV28 14 CATSGLAGYNEQFF
TRBJ2-7 TRBV20-1 12 CSARKGAYEQYF
TRBJ2-3 TRBV28 16 CASSPPRGPSTDTQYF
TRBJ2-7 TRBV7-2 13 CASSLNPTYEQYF
TRBJ2-5 TRBV12-3/TRBV12-4 14 CASRGQGGMETQYF
TRBJ2-1 TRBV5-6 19 CASSSVGTRKGPSYNEQFF
TRBJ2-1 TRBV27 14 CASSTRTGAIEQFF
TRBJ2-6 TRBV11-2 19 CASSSYFRDSSSGANVLTF
TRBJ1-2 TRBV7-2 14 CASSIQGDNYGYTF
TRBJ1-1 TRBV28 14 CASSLTGTGTEAFF
TRBJ1-2 TRBV5-6 15 CASSIRRLGAYGYTF
TRBJ1-2 TRBV29-1 10 CSADYDGYTF
TRBJ1-6 TRBV5-1 14 CASSLDSDNSPLHF
TRBJ2-3 TRBV28 15 CASSSLAGPWDTQYF
TRBJ2-7 TRBV12-3/TRBV12-4 15 CASSLRSGGAWEQYF
TRBJ2-7 TRBV5-1 15 CASSLGAGQDYEQYF
TRBJ1-3 TRBV7-8 16 CASSLAGHDSGNTIYF
TRBJ2-7 TRBV15 17 CATSKVWSGGLPYEQYF
TRBJ2-7 TRBV20-1 13 CSAPIAGAYEQYF
TRBJ1-2 TRBV28 15 CASSLFGGGNYGYTF
TRBJ2-7 TRBV20-1 14 CSAIPWDKTYEQYF
TRBJ1-2 TRBV20-1 12 CSARSHNYGYTF
TRBJ1-1 TRBV12-3/TRBV12-4 12 CASTWTDTEAFF
TRBJ1-2 TRBV29-1 17 CSVSDRGRSKLNYGYTF
TRBJ1-1 TRBV12-3/TRBV12-4 14 CASSAGTGGTEAFF
TRBJ1-1 TRBV10-3 15 CAISGGRERGEEAFF
TRBJ1-1 TRBV29-1 10 CSVSDTEAFF
TRBJ2-1 TRBV6-1 15 CASSTGTSRINEQFF
TRBJ2-1 TRBV24-1 13 CATGGDSYNEQFF
TRBJ2-1 TRBV7-2 16 CASSREPGLALQWRFF
TRBJ2-5 TRBV5-1 17 CASSPPRRDSRQETQYF
TRBJ1-4 TRBV12-3/TRBV12-4 14 CASRSTGVNEKLFF
TRBJ2-1 TRBV3-1 14 CASSHSGGYNEQFF
TRBJ2-1 TRBV20-1 13 CSARPLPGNEQFF
TRBJ2-3 TRBV10-3 18 CAISAASGGATSTDTQYF